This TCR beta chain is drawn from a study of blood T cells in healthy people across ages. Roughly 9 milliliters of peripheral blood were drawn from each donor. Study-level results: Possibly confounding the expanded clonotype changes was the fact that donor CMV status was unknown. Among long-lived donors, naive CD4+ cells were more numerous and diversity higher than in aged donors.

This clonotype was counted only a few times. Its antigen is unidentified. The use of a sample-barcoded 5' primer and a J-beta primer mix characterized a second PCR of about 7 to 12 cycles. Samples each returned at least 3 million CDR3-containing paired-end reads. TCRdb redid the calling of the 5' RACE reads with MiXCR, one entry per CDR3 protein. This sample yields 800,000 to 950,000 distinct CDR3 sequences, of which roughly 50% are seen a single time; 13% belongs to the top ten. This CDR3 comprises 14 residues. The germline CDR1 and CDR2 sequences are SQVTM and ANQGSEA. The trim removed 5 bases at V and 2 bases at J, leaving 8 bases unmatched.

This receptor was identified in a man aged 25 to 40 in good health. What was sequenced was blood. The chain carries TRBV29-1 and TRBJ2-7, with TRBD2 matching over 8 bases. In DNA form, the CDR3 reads TGCAGCGTTCTGGTAGCGGGGAGTACCTACGAGCAGTACTTC. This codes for CSVLVAGSTYEQYF.